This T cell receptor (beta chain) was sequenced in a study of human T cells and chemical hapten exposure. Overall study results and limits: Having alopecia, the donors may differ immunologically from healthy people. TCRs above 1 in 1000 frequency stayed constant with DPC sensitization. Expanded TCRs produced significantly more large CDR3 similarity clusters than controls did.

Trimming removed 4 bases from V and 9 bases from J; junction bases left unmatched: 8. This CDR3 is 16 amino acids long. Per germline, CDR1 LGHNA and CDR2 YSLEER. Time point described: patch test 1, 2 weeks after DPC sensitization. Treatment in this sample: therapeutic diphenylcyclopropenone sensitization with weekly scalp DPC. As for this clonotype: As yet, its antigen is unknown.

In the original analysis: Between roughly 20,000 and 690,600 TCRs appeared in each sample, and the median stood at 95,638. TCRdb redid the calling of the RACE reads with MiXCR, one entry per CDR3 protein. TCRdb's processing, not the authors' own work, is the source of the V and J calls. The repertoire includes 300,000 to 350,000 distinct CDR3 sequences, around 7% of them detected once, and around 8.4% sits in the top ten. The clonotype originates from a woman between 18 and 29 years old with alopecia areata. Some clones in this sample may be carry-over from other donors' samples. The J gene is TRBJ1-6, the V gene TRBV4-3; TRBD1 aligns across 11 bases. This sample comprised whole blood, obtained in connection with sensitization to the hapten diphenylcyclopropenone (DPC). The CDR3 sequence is CASSPMDRGPASPLHF. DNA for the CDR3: TGCGCCAGCAGCCCCATGGACAGGGGGCCCGCTTCACCCCTCCACTTT.